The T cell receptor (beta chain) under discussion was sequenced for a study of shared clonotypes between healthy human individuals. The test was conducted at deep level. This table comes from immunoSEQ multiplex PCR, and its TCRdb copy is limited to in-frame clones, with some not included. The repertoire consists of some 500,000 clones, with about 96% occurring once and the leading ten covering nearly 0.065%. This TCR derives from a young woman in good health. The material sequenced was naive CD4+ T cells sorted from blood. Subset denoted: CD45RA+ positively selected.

CDR3 DNA: TGTGCCAGCAGCCTGGACGAAGGAAGTCTCGGTGTCGCGGGAAGCTCCTACGAGCAGTACTTC. Residues: CASSLDEGSLGVAGSSYEQYF. The chain carries TRBV28 and TRBJ2-7, with D possibly matching TRBD2 (6 bases). CDR1 is MDHEN, CDR2 SYDVKM, per germline. The CDR3 consists of 21 residues. The V end lost 6 bases, the J end lost 0 bases, and 33 bases lay between the germline ends.